The source of this TCR beta chain is a study of cytomegalovirus exposure and HLA in healthy donors. Both 60 Vbeta primers and 13 Jbeta primers went into the PCR. The table came from immunoSEQ multiplex PCR; TCRdb's copy has only in-frame clones and leaves some out. The repertoire consists of about 170,000 clones, with roughly three quarters occurring once and the leading ten covering around 3%. The CDR3 contains 15 residues. CDR1 and CDR2 from the germline V gene are LGHNA and YSLEER. The V end lost 4 bases, the J end lost 1 base, and 11 bases lay between the germline ends. This receptor was obtained from a woman between 45 and 60 years old in good health and CMV-seropositive. The chain uses TRBV4-3 and TRBJ2-1; possibly TRBD2 for D (5 bases). The sequencing sample was made of PBMCs. The CDR3 reads CASSPIRGSYNEQFF. CDR3 in DNA: TGCGCCAGCAGCCCTATCCGGGGATCCTACAATGAGCAGTTCTTC.